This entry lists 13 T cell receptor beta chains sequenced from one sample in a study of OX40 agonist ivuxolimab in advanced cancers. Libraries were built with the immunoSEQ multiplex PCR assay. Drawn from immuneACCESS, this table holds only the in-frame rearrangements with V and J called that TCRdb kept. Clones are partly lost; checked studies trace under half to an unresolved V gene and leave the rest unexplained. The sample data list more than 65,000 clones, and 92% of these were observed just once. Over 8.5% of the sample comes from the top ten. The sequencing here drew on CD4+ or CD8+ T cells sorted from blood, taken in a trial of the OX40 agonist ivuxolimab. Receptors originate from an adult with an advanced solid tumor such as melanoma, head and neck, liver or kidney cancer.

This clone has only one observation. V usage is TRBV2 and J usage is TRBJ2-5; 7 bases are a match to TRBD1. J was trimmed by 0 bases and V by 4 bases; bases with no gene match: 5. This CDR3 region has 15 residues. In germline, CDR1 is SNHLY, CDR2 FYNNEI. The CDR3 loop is CASSVETGYQETQYF. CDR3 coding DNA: TGTGCCAGCAGTGTCGAGACAGGGTACCAAGAGACCCAGTACTTC.

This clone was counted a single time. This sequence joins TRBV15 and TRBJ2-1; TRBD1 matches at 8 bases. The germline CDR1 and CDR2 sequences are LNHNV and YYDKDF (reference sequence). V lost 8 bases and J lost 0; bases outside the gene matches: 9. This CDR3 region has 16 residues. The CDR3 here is CATGRGQESSYNEQFF. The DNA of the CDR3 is TGTGCCACCGGGCGGGGACAGGAAAGCTCCTACAATGAGCAGTTCTTC.

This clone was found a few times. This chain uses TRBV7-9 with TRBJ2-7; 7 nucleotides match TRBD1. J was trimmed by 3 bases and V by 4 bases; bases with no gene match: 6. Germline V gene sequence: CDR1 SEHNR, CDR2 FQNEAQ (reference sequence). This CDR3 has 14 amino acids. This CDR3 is CASSSPRDSYEQYF. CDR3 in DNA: TGTGCCAGCAGCTCCCCCCGGGACAGCTACGAGCAGTACTTC.

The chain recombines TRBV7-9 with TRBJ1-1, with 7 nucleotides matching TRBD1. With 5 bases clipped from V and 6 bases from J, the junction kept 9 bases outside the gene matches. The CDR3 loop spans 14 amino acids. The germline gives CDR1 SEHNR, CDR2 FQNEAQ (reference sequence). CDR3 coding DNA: TGTGCCAGCAGCCCTCGACAGGGTGGCCCTGAAGCTTTCTTT. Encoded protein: CASSPRQGGPEAFF.

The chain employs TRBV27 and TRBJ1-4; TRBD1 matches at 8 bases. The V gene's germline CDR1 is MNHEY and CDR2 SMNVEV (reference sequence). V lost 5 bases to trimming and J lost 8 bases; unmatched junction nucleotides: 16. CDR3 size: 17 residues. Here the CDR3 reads CASSPEKTGAGREKLFF. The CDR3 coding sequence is TGTGCCAGCAGTCCAGAGAAGACAGGGGCGGGACGGGAAAAACTGTTTTTT.

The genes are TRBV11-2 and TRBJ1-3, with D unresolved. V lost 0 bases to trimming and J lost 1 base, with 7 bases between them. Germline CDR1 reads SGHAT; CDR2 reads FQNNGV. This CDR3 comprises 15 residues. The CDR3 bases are TGTGCCAGCAGCTTAGAATGGGGTTCTGGAAACACCATATATTTT. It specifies CASSLEWGSGNTIYF.

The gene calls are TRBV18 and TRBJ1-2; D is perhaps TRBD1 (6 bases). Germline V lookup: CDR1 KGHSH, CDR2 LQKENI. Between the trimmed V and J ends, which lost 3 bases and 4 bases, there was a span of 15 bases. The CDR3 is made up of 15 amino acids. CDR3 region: CASSPRTEAPYGYTF. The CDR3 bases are TGTGCCAGCTCACCCAGGACAGAGGCCCCCTATGGCTACACCTTC. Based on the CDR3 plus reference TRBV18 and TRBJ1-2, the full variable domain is NAGVMQNPRHLVRRRGQEARLRCSPMKGHSHVYWYRQLPEEGLKFMVYLQKENIIDESGMPKERFSAEFPKEGPSILRIQQVVRGDSAAYFCASSPRTEAPYGYTFGSGTRLTVV.

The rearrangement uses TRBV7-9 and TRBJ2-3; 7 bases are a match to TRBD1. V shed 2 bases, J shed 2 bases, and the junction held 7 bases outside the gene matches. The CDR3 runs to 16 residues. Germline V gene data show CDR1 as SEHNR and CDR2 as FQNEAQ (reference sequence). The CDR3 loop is CASSLPRGRITDTQYF. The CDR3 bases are TGTGCCAGCAGCTTACCGAGGGGGCGTATCACAGATACGCAGTATTTT.

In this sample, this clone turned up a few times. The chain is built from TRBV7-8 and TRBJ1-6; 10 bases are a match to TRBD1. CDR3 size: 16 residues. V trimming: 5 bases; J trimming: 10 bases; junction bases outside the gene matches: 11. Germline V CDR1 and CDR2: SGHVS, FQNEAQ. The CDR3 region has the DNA TGTGCCAGCAGCCGTCCCGGGACAGGGGAGGGCTCACCCCTCCACTTT. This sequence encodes CASSRPGTGEGSPLHF.

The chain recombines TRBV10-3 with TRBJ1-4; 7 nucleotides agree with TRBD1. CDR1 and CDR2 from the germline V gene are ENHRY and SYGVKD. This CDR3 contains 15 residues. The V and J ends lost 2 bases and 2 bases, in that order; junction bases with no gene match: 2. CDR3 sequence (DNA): TGTGCCATCAGTGAGCTACAGGGGACTAATGAAAAACTGTTTTTT. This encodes CAISELQGTNEKLFF.

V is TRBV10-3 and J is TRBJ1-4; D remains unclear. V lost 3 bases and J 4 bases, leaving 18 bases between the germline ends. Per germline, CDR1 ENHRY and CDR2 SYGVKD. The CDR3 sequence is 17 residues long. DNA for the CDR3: TGTGCCATCAGTGATGGCTTGAATGAGGACCTTAATGAAAAACTGTTTTTT. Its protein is CAISDGLNEDLNEKLFF.

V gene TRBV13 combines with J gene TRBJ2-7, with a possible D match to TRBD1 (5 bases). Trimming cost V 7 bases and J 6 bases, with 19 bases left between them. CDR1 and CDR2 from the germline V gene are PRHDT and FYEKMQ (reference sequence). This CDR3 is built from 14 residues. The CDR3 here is CASNSGSWAVEQYF. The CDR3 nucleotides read TGTGCCAGCAACTCAGGGTCGTGGGCGGTCGAGCAGTACTTC.

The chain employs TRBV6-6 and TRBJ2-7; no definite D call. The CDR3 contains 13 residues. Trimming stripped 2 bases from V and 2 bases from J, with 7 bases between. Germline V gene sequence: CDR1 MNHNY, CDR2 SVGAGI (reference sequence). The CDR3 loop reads CASSYAGPYEQYF. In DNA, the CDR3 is TGTGCCAGCAGTTACGCCGGGCCCTACGAGCAGTACTTC.